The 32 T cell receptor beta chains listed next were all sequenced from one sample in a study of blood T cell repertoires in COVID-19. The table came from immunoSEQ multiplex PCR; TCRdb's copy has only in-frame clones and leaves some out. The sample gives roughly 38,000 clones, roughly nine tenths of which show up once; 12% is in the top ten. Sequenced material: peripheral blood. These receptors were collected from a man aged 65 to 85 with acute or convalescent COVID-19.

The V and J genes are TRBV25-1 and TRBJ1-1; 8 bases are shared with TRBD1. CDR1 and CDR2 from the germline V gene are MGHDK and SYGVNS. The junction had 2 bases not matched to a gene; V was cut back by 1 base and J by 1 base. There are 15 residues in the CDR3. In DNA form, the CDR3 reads TGTGCCAGCAGTGAATCGGACAGGGAGAACACTGAAGCTTTCTTT. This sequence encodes CASSESDRENTEAFF.

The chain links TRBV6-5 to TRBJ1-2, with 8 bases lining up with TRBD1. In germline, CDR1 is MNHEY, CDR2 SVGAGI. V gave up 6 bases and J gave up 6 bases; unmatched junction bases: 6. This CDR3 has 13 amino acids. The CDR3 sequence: CASSLGQGNGYTF. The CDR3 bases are TGTGCCAGCAGCCTAGGACAGGGAAATGGCTACACCTTC.

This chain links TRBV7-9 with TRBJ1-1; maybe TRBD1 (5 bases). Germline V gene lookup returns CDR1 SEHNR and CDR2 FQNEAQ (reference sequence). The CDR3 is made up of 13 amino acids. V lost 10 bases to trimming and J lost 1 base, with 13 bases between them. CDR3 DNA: TGTGCCATTCAGCTCGACAGGAACACTGAAGCTTTCTTT. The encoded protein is CAIQLDRNTEAFF.

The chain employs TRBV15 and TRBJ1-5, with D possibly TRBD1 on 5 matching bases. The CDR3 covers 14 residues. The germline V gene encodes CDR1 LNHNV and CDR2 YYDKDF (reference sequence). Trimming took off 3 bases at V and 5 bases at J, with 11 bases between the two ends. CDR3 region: CATSSPRVYQPQHF. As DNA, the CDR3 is TGTGCCACCAGCAGTCCCAGGGTGTATCAGCCCCAGCATTTT.

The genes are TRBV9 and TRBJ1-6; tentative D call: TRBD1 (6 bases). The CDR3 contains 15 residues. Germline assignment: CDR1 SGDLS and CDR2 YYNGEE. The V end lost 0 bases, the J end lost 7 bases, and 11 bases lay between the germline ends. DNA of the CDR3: TGTGCCAGCAGCGTAGATGGGGGCGTGAATTCACCCCTCCACTTT. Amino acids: CASSVDGGVNSPLHF.

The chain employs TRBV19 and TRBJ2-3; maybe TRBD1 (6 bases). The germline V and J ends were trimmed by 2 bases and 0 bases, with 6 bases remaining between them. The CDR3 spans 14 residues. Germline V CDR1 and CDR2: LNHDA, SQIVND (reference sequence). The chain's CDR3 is CASSIQGSTDTQYF. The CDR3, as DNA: TGTGCCAGTAGTATACAGGGGAGCACAGATACGCAGTATTTT. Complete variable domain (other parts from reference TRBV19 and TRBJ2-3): DGGITQSPKYLFRKEGQNVTLSCEQNLNHDAMYWYRQDPGQGLRLIYYSQIVNDFQKGDIAEGYSVSREKKESFPLTVTSAQKNPTAFYLCASSIQGSTDTQYFGPGTRLTVL.

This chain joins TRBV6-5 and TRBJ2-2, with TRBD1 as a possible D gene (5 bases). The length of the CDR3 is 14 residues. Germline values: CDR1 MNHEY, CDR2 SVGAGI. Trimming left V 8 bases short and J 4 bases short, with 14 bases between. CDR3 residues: CASVAGYSTGELFF. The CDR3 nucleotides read TGTGCCAGCGTCGCAGGGTATAGCACCGGGGAGCTGTTTTTT.

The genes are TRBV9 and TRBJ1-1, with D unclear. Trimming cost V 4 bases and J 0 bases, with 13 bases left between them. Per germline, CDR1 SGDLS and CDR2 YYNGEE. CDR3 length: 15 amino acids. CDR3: CASSSTTEMNTEAFF. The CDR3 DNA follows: TGTGCCAGCAGCTCTACCACGGAGATGAACACTGAAGCTTTCTTT.

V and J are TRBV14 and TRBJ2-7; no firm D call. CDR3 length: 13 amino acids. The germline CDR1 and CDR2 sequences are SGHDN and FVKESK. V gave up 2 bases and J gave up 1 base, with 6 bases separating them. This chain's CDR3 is CASSQPQSYEQYF. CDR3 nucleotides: TGTGCCAGCAGCCAACCCCAGTCCTACGAGCAGTACTTC.

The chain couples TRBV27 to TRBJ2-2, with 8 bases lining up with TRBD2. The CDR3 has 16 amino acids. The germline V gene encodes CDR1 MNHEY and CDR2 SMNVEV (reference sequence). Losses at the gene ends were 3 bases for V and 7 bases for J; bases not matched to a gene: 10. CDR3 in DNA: TGTGCCAGCAGTTTGACCGGGAGGGCCGGGGTCGGGGAGCTGTTTTTT. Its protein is CASSLTGRAGVGELFF.

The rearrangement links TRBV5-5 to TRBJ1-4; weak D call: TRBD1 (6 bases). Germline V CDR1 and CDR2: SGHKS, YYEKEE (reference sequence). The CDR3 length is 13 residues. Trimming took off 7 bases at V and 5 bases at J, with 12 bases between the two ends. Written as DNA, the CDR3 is TGTGCCAGCTCCACAGGGCCAAATGAAAAACTGTTTTTT. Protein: CASSTGPNEKLFF.

CDR3 bases: TGTGCCAGCAGCTCTACTAGCAGTGGTGGGTCCGGCACAGATACGCAGTATTTT. This sequence encodes CASSSTSSGGSGTDTQYF. This chain uses TRBV5-6 with TRBJ2-3; a possible D gene is TRBD2 (6 bases). CDR3 length: 18 residues. CDR1 SGHDT and CDR2 YYEEEE come from the germline V gene. V was pared by 3 bases and J by 1 base, with 21 bases between.

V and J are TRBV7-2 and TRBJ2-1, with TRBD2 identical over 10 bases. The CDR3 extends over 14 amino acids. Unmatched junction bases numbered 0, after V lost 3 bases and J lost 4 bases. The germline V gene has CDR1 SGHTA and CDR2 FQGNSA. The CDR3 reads CASSLTSGYNEQFF. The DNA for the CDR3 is TGTGCCAGCAGCTTGACTAGCGGGTACAATGAGCAGTTCTTC.

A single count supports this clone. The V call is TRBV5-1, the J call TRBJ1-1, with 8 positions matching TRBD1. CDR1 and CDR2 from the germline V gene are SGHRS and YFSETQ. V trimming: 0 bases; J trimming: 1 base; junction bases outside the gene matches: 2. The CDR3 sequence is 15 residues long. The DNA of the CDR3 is TGCGCCAGCAGCTTGGGACAGGGGACGAACACTGAAGCTTTCTTT. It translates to CASSLGQGTNTEAFF.

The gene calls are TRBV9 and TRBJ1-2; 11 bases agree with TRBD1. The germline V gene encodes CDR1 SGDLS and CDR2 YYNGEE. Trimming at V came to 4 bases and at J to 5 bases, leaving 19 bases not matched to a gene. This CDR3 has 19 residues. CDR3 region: CASSIRIDGTGGDEYGYTF. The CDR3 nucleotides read TGTGCCAGCAGCATACGGATCGACGGGACAGGGGGTGATGAGTATGGCTACACCTTC.

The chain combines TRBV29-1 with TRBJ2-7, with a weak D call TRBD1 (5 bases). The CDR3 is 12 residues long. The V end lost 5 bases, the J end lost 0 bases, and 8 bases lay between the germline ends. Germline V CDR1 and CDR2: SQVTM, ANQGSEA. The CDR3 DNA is TGCAGCGTTCTAGACAGCTCCTACGAGCAGTACTTC. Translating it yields CSVLDSSYEQYF.

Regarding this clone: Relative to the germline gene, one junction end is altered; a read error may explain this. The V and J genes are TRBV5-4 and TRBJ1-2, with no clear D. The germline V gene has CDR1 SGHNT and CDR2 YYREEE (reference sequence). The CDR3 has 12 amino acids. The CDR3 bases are TGTGCCAGCAGCTTTGCGGCCTATGGCTACATCTTC. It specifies CASSFAAYGYIF.

CDR3 coding DNA: TGTGCCATCAGTGGGACAGGGCCAAACACCGGGGAGCTGTTTTTT. It specifies CAISGTGPNTGELFF. The V gene is TRBV10-3, the J gene TRBJ2-2, with TRBD1 identical over 8 bases. Germline values: CDR1 ENHRY, CDR2 SYGVKD. CDR3 length: 15 amino acids. V shed 4 bases, J shed 2 bases, and the junction held 3 bases outside the gene matches.

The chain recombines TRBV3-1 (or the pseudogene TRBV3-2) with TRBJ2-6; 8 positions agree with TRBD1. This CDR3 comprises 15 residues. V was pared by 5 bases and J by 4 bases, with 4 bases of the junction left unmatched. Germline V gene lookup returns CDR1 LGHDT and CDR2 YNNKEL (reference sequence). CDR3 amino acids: CASSADRAGANVLTF. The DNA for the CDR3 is TGTGCCAGCAGCGCGGACAGGGCGGGGGCCAACGTCCTGACTTTC.

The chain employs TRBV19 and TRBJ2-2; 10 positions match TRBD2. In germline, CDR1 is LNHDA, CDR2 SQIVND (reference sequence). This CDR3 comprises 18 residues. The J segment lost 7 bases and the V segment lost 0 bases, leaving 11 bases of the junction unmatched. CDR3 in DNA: TGTGCCAGTAGTATAGAGGCTAGCGGGAGTTTTTCCGTCGGGGAGCTGTTTTTT. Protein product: CASSIEASGSFSVGELFF.

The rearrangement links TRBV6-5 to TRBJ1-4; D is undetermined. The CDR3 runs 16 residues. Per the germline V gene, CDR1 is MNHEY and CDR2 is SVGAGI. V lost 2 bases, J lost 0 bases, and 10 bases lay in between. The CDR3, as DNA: TGTGCCAGCAGTTACGCAAAGCTTGCAACTAATGAAAAACTGTTTTTT. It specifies CASSYAKLATNEKLFF.

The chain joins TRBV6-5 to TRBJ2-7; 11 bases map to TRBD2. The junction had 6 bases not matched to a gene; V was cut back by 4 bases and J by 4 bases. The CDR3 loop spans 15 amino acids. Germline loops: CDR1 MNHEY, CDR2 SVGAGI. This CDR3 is CASSFPGTSGYEQYF. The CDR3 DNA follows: TGTGCCAGCAGTTTTCCCGGGACTAGCGGTTACGAGCAGTACTTC.

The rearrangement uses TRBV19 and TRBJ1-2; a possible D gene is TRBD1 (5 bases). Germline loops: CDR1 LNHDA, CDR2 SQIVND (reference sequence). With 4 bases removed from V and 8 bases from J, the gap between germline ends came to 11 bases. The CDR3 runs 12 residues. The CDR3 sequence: CASSTPPGGYTF. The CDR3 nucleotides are TGTGCCAGTAGTACCCCTCCAGGGGGCTACACCTTC.

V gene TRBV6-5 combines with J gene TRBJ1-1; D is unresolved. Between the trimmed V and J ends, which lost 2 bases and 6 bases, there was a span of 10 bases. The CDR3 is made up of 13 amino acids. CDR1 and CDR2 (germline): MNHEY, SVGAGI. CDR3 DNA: TGTGCCAGCAGTTACGAAGAGGGCGCTGAAGCTTTCTTT. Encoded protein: CASSYEEGAEAFF.

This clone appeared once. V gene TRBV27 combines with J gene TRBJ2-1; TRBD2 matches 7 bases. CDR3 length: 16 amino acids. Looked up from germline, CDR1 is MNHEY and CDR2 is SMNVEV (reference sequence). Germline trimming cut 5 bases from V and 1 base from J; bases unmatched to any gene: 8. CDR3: CASSPSGGSSYNEQFF. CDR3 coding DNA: TGTGCCAGCAGTCCGTCTGGCGGGAGTTCCTACAATGAGCAGTTCTTC.

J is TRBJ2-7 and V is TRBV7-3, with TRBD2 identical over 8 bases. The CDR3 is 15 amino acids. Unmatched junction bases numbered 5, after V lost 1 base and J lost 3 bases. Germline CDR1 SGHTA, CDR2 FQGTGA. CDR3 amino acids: CASSLKAGDIYEQYF. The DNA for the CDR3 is TGTGCCAGCAGCTTAAAAGCGGGAGATATCTACGAGCAGTACTTC.

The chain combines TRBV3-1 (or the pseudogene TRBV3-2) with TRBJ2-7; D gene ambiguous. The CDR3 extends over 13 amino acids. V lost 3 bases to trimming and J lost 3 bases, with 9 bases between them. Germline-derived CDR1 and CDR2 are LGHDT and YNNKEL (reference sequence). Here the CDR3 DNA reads TGTGCCAGCAGCCAGGGCGTTGTCTACGAGCAGTACTTC. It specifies CASSQGVVYEQYF.

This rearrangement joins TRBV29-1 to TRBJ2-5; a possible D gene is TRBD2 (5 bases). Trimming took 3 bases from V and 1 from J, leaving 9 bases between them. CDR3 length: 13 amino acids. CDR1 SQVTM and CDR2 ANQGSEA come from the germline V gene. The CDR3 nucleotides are TGCAGCGTTGATCTCCGGGGCCAAGAGACCCAGTACTTC. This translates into CSVDLRGQETQYF.

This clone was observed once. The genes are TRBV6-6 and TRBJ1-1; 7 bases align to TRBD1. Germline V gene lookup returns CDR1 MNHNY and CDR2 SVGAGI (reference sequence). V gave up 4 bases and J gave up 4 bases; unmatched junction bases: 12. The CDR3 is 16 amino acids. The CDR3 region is CASSSEGARGGTEAFF. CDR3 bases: TGTGCCAGCAGTTCCGAGGGGGCCAGGGGTGGCACTGAAGCTTTCTTT.

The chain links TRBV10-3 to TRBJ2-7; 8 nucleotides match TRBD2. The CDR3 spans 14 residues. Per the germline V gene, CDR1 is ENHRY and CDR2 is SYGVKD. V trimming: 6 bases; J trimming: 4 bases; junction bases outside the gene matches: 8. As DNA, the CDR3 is TGTGCCATCAGCCGCGGGACTAGTGGGTACGAGCAGTACTTC. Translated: CAISRGTSGYEQYF.

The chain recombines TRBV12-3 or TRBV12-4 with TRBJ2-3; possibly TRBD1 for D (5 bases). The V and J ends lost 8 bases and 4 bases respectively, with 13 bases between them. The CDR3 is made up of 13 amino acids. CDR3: CASQVGPSDTQYF. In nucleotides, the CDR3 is TGTGCCAGCCAGGTGGGGCCATCAGATACGCAGTATTTT.

The CDR3 DNA reads as TGTGCCAGCAGCCAAGCAGAAGGGCGGGATACCTACGAGCAGTACTTC. This encodes CASSQAEGRDTYEQYF. This chain uses TRBV4-2 with TRBJ2-7; TRBD2 is a possible D gene (6 bases). Per the germline V gene, CDR1 is LGHNA and CDR2 is YNFKEQ. With 1 base removed from V and 2 bases from J, the gap between germline ends came to 15 bases. This CDR3 has 16 residues.